This TCR beta chain was profiled in a study of Graves' ophthalmopathy and Graves' hyperthyroidism. Study-wide findings and caveats: Forecasting of ophthalmopathy progression by the model achieved approximately 70% sensitivity and around 72% specificity. Appearing in blood as well were most expanded thyroid clonotypes above 0.001 frequency.

No donor had other autoimmune disease, uncontrolled infection, pregnancy or lactation. The CDR3 contains 16 residues. Germline V lookup: CDR1 LNHNV, CDR2 YYDKDF (reference sequence). The V segment lost 1 base and the J segment 2 bases; nucleotides outside the gene matches: 7. This clonotype was counted ten times or more. Its antigen remains unidentified. Transcripts of RNA were the source for amplifying TCR beta CDR3 regions. The first round was an RT-PCR with HTBI primers, and the second round was a multiplex PCR. From the multiplex PCR reads, TCRdb called clonotypes with MiXCR, one entry per CDR3 protein. The table includes around 400,000 distinct CDR3 sequences, around 17% detected once.

The V gene is TRBV15, the J gene TRBJ2-5; 7 bases are shared with TRBD1. Sequenced material: peripheral blood. This sequence originates from a woman aged 18-30 years with Graves' ophthalmopathy. CDR3 nucleotides: TGTGCCACCAGCAGAGCGGGTAGGACAGGACAAGAGACCCAGTACTTC. Translating it yields CATSRAGRTGQETQYF.